The rows below give T cell receptor beta chains drawn from one sample of a study of T-cell memory formation after mild COVID-19. TCRdb used MiXCR to reprocess the 5' RACE reads, holding one entry per CDR3 protein. The sample lists about 120,000 distinct CDR3 sequences, about a sixth occurring once. The source material was PBMCs or a T cell subset sorted from them (not recorded which). These receptors were obtained from an adult woman who had mild COVID-19 (a few samples of this study predate the infection). Cell type and time point are not known. Both conserved end residues are part of each CDR3. Fields, in order: clone size, J gene, V gene, D gene, CDR3 DNA, CDR3 protein. The D gene is left open where the match is weak. For some rows the clone size is stated as once, few or many, or as a class when expanded; others skip it.

NA | TRBJ2-7 | TRBV27 | NA | TGTGCCAGCGGGCCCTACGAGCAGTACTTC | CASGPYEQYF
NA | TRBJ2-5 | TRBV12-3/TRBV12-4 | NA | TGTGCCAGCGGTCGGGATGGTGGTGGAGAGACCCAGTACTTC | CASGRDGGGETQYF
NA | TRBJ2-7 | TRBV20-1 | NA | TGCAGTGCCGAAGGGGGGTTGCGTACCTACGAGCAGTACTTC | CSAEGGLRTYEQYF
NA | TRBJ2-1 | TRBV7-2 | TRBD1 | TGTGCCAGCAGCCCAGGACAGGGACGAGAGCAGTTCTTC | CASSPGQGREQFF
NA | TRBJ2-7 | TRBV5-6 | TRBD1 | TGTGCCAGCAGCTTTACAGGGGGCTACGACGAGCAGTACTTC | CASSFTGGYDEQYF
NA | TRBJ2-5 | TRBV3-1 | NA | TGTGCCAGCACCCCTTCTTTAGGGTTACAAGAGACCCAGTACTTC | CASTPSLGLQETQYF
few | TRBJ2-7 | TRBV4-1 | TRBD2 | TGCGCCAGCAGCCAAGAAAATAGCGGGAGGGCGTGGGAGCAGTACTTC | CASSQENSGRAWEQYF
NA | TRBJ2-3 | TRBV19 | NA | TGTGCCAGTTGTCTGCGGGCTAGCACAGATACGCAGTATTTT | CASCLRASTDTQYF
NA | TRBJ1-2 | TRBV20-1 | NA | TGCAGTGCTAGAACCCGGGGCTATGGCTACACCTTC | CSARTRGYGYTF
few | TRBJ1-1 | TRBV9 | NA | TGTGCCAGCAGCCACGACGCCACTGAAGCTTTCTTT | CASSHDATEAFF
NA | TRBJ1-6 | TRBV20-1 | NA | TGCAGTGCTACCACAGACACAAATAATTCACCCCTCCACTTT | CSATTDTNNSPLHF
NA | TRBJ2-2 | TRBV12-3/TRBV12-4 | NA | TGTGCCAGCAGAACGGGACACAACACCGGGGAGCTGTTTTTT | CASRTGHNTGELFF
few | TRBJ2-3 | TRBV15 | TRBD2 | TGTGCCACCAGCAGAGATCGGGGACTAGCTTTAGATACGCAGTATTTT | CATSRDRGLALDTQYF
NA | TRBJ2-3 | TRBV5-1 | NA | TGCGCCAGCAGCACCCAGACTCAGAGCACAGATACGCAGTATTTT | CASSTQTQSTDTQYF
NA | TRBJ1-5 | TRBV27 | NA | TGTGCCAGCAGGCCCCGCGCGTCCGGGACTCAGCCCCAGCATTTT | CASRPRASGTQPQHF
NA | TRBJ2-3 | TRBV29-1 | TRBD1 | TGCAGCGTCGAACGACAGGGGAGCACAGATACGCAGTATTTT | CSVERQGSTDTQYF
NA | TRBJ2-3 | TRBV10-3 | NA | TGTGCCATCAGTCGTGAGAGGACAGATACGCAGTATTTT | CAISRERTDTQYF
NA | TRBJ1-6 | TRBV2 | NA | TGTGCCAGCAAAAGGCGGGTGACCCCAGACTCCTATAATTCACCCCTCCACTTT | CASKRRVTPDSYNSPLHF
few | TRBJ1-5 | TRBV9 | NA | TGTGCCAGCAGCGTTGATTATAGCAATCAGCCCCAGCATTTT | CASSVDYSNQPQHF
NA | TRBJ1-5 | TRBV29-1 | TRBD1 | TGCAGCGTTGGGGACAGCATAGCGGGGCACAATCAGCCCCAGCATTTT | CSVGDSIAGHNQPQHF
NA | TRBJ2-1 | TRBV12-3/TRBV12-4 | TRBD2 | TGTGCCAGCAGTTTGAGGGTCACTAGCGGGGGCCGCAATGAGCAGTTCTTC | CASSLRVTSGGRNEQFF
few | TRBJ2-3 | TRBV5-1 | TRBD2 | TGCGCCAGCAGCCTCAGACTAGCCCGGCGGACAGATACGCAGTATTTT | CASSLRLARRTDTQYF
NA | TRBJ2-5 | TRBV7-6 | NA | TGTGCCAGCAGCTTAGAGGGCCGTAGGGAGACCCAGTACTTC | CASSLEGRRETQYF
few | TRBJ2-1 | TRBV4-3 | TRBD2 | TGCGCCAGCAGCCGTCTTGAGCGGGGTAATGAGCAGTTCTTC | CASSRLERGNEQFF